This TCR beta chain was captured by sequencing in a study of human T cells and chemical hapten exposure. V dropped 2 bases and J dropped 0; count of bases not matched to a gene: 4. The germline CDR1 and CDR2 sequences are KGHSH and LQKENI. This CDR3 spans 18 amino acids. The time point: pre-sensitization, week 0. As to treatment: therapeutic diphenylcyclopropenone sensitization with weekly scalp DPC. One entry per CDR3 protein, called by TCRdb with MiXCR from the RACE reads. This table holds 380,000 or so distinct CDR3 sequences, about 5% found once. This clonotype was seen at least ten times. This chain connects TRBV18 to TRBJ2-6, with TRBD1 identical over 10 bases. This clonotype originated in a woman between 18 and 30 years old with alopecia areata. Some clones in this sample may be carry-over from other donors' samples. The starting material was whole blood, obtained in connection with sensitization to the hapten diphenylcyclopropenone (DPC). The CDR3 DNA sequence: TGTGCCAGCTCACCATACGGGACAGGGGCCTCTGGGGCCAACGTCCTGACTTTC. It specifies CASSPYGTGASGANVLTF. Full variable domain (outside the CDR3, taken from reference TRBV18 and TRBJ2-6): NAGVMQNPRHLVRRRGQEARLRCSPMKGHSHVYWYRQLPEEGLKFMVYLQKENIIDESGMPKERFSAEFPKEGPSILRIQQVVRGDSAAYFCASSPYGTGASGANVLTFGAGSRLTVL.